This T cell receptor (beta chain) was profiled in a study of cytomegalovirus exposure and HLA in healthy donors. Findings of the study overall: Sequencing likely generated an artifact that appeared as a cluster of highly shared sequence variants.

Of note for this clone: What it binds is unknown.

With 60 Vbeta and 13 Jbeta primers, the PCR was carried out. The table came from immunoSEQ multiplex PCR; TCRdb's copy has only in-frame clones and leaves some out. Counted here are more than 85,000 clones, roughly 80% occurring once; the ten biggest clones make up roughly 8.2%. V lost 1 base, J lost 7 bases, and 7 bases stayed unmatched. CDR1 is MNHEY and CDR2 is SMNVEV in the germline V gene (reference sequence). The CDR3 extends over 15 amino acids. Sequenced material: PBMCs. This chain uses TRBV27 with TRBJ2-1; TRBD2 aligns across 7 bases. The sequence derives from a woman aged 50 to 65 in good health and CMV-seropositive. CDR3 in amino acids: CASSLFGRRSNEQFF. CDR3 DNA: TGTGCCAGCAGTTTATTCGGGAGGAGGTCTAATGAGCAGTTCTTC.